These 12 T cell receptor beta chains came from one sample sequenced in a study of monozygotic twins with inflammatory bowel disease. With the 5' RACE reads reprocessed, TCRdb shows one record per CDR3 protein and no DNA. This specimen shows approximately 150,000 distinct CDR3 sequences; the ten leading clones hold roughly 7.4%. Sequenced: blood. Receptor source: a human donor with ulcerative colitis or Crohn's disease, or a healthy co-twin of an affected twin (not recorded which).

CDR3 residues: CASSEYLAGPDTF. The genes are TRBV25-1 and TRBJ1-2. The CDR3 length is 13 residues. CDR1 and CDR2 from the germline V gene are MGHDK and SYGVNS.

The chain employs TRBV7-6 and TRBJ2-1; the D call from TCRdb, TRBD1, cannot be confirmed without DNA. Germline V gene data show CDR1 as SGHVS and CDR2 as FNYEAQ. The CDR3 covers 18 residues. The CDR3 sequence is CASRYRGTGRPSYNEQFF.

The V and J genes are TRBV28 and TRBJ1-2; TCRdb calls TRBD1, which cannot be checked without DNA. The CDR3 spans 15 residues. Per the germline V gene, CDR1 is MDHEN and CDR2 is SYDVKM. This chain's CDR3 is CASSTGQGGHYGYTF.

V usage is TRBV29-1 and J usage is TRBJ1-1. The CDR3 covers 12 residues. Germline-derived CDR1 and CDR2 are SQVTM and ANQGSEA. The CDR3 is CSVGEAGTEAFF.

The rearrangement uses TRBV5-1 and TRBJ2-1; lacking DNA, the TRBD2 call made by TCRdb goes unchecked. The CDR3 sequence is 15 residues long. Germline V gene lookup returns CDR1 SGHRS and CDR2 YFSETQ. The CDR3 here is CASSSEREAYNEQFF.

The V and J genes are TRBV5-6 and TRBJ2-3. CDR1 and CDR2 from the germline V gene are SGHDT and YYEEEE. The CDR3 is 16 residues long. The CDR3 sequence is CASSLLPLGPTDTQYF.

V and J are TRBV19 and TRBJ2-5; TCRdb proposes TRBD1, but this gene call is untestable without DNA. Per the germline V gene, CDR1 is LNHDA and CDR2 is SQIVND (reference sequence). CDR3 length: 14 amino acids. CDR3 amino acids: CASRKTSGGFRQYF.

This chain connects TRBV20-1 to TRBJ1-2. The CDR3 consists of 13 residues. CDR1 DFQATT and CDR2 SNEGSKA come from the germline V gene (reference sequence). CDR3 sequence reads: CSARGGGAGGYTF.

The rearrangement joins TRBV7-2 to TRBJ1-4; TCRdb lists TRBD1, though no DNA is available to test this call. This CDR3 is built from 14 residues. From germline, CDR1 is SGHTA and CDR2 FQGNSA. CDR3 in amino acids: CASSTGPLGEKLFF.

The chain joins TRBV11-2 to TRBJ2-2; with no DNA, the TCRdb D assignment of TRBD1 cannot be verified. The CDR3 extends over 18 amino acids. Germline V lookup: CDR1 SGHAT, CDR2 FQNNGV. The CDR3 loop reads CASSLEFWAGGNTGELFF.

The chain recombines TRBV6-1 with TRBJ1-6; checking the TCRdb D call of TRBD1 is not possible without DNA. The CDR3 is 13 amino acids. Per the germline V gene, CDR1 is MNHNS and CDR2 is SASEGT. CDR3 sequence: CASLGENNSPLHF.

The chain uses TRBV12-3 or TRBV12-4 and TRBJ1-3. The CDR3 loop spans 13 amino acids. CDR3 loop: CASQGNSGNTIYF.